This passage covers 2 T cell receptor beta chains from one sample sequenced in a study of shared clonotypes between healthy human individuals. The assay was immunoSEQ multiplex PCR, and TCRdb's table has in-frame clones only and misses some. The sample includes some 2,100,000 clones, about 93% of them seen just once. The naive CD8 subset, CD45RO-negative cells positively selected for CCR7, excluded terminally differentiated effector memory CD45RA+ cells. Source material: naive CD8+ T cells from PBMCs. The source is a man aged 18 to 30 in good health. Some clones in this sample may be carry-over from other donors' samples.

The chain couples TRBV11-2 to TRBJ2-2, with D possibly being TRBD2 (6 bases). The CDR3 runs 13 residues. CDR1 is SGHAT, CDR2 FQNNGV, per germline. V was pared by 4 bases and J by 5 bases, with 8 bases between. CDR3: CASSWGVTGELFF. The CDR3 nucleotides read TGTGCCAGCAGCTGGGGGGTGACCGGGGAGCTGTTTTTT.

With respect to this clone: Different DNA sequences within this sample yield the same CDR3. This rearrangement joins TRBV4-1 to TRBJ2-7, with TRBD1 matching 10 bases. The germline gives CDR1 MGHRA, CDR2 YSYEKL. With 2 bases clipped from V and 2 bases from J, the junction kept 3 bases outside the gene matches. CDR3 size: 15 residues. The CDR3 DNA follows: TGCGCCAGCAGCCAAAGGGGGACAGGGGCCTACGAGCAGTACTTC. Residues: CASSQRGTGAYEQYF.